A selection of T cell receptor beta chains follows, all from one sample in a study of blood T cell repertoires in COVID-19. TCRdb keeps only in-frame clones here, not all; method: immunoSEQ multiplex PCR. The sample has 250,000 to 350,000 clones; around 87% are singletons. The sequenced sample consisted of peripheral blood. The receptors were sampled from a woman aged 50 to 60 who had recovered from COVID-19. CDR3s include the opening cysteine and the closing phenylalanine or tryptophan. The order of the fields is D gene, clone size, J gene, V gene, CDR3 protein, CDR3 DNA. A D gene is named only where the DNA matches it firmly. The size of a clone is reported for some rows only, either as once, few or many, or as a class for expanded clones.

D: .
size: .
J: TRBJ1-1
V: TRBV4-1
CDR3: CASSQEHKMNTEAFF
DNA: TGCGCCAGCAGCCAAGAACACAAAATGAACACTGAAGCTTTCTTT

D: .
size: .
J: TRBJ1-1
V: TRBV29-1
CDR3: CSGSDRVNTEAFF
DNA: TGCAGTGGATCCGACAGAGTGAACACTGAAGCTTTCTTT

D: .
size: .
J: TRBJ2-1
V: TRBV27
CDR3: CASSFARQKLNEQFF
DNA: TGTGCCAGCAGTTTTGCCCGCCAAAAGCTAAATGAGCAGTTCTTC

D: TRBD2
size: .
J: TRBJ2-1
V: TRBV5-1
CDR3: CASSLHRLAGADEQFF
DNA: TGCGCCAGCAGCTTGCACCGACTAGCGGGAGCAGATGAGCAGTTCTTC

D: .
size: .
J: TRBJ1-2
V: TRBV5-6
CDR3: CASSPGGSNNYGYTF
DNA: TGTGCCAGCAGCCCCGGAGGTTCTAATAACTATGGCTACACCTTC

D: TRBD1
size: .
J: TRBJ1-5
V: TRBV6-6
CDR3: CASGRDRSNQPQHF
DNA: TGTGCCAGCGGCCGGGACAGATCCAATCAGCCCCAGCATTTT

D: .
size: .
J: TRBJ2-1
V: TRBV2
CDR3: CASSERTNLVDEQFF
DNA: TGTGCCAGCAGTGAAAGGACAAATCTGGTGGATGAGCAGTTCTTC

D: TRBD2
size: .
J: TRBJ2-4
V: TRBV20-1
CDR3: CSASPLSGRRDIQYF
DNA: TGCAGTGCTAGTCCCCTTAGCGGGAGACGAGACATTCAGTACTTC

D: TRBD1
size: .
J: TRBJ1-6
V: TRBV6-6
CDR3: CASSLPGGSSPLHF
DNA: TGTGCCAGCAGTCTCCCAGGGGGGAGTTCACCCCTCCACTTT

D: .
size: .
J: TRBJ2-5
V: TRBV15
CDR3: CATSSLISSRETQYF
DNA: TGTGCCACCAGCAGTTTAATTTCGAGTCGGGAGACCCAGTACTTC

D: .
size: .
J: TRBJ1-4
V: TRBV2
CDR3: CASRRGLGEKLFF
DNA: TGTGCCAGCAGGAGAGGGCTTGGTGAAAAACTGTTTTTT

D: TRBD2
size: .
J: TRBJ2-5
V: TRBV6-2/TRBV6-3
CDR3: CASSSSTSGRETQYF
DNA: TGTGCCAGCAGTTCCTCGACTAGCGGGAGAGAGACCCAGTACTTC

D: TRBD1
size: once
J: TRBJ2-2
V: TRBV28
CDR3: CASSSDRVTGELFF
DNA: TGTGCCAGCAGTTCGGACAGGGTCACCGGGGAGCTGTTTTTT

D: .
size: .
J: TRBJ2-2
V: TRBV7-2
CDR3: CASSLAGPYTGELFF
DNA: TGTGCCAGCAGCTTGGCGGGGCCATACACCGGGGAGCTGTTTTTT

D: TRBD1
size: .
J: TRBJ1-3
V: TRBV12-5
CDR3: CASGDRVAGNTIYF
DNA: TGTGCTAGCGGGGACAGGGTGGCTGGAAACACCATATATTTT

D: .
size: once
J: TRBJ1-4
V: TRBV7-2
CDR3: CASSPGGSGANEKLFF
DNA: TGTGCCAGCAGCCCAGGAGGATCCGGAGCTAATGAAAAACTGTTTTTT

D: TRBD1
size: .
J: TRBJ1-1
V: TRBV5-1
CDR3: CASSPWGTEIEAFF
DNA: TGCGCCAGCAGCCCCTGGGGGACAGAAATCGAAGCTTTCTTT

D: TRBD1
size: .
J: TRBJ2-7
V: TRBV5-6
CDR3: CADRHGDSLSYEQYF
DNA: TGTGCCGACCGACACGGGGACAGCTTATCCTACGAGCAGTACTTC

D: .
size: .
J: TRBJ1-1
V: TRBV11-2
CDR3: CASSLTKTVTEAFF
DNA: TGTGCCAGCAGCTTAACTAAGACAGTCACTGAAGCTTTCTTT

D: .
size: .
J: TRBJ2-7
V: TRBV28
CDR3: CASSSFYEQYF
DNA: TGTGCCAGCAGTTCCTTCTACGAGCAGTACTTC

D: .
size: once
J: TRBJ2-2
V: TRBV24-1
CDR3: CATSDWGGKTGELFF
DNA: TGTGCCACCAGTGATTGGGGCGGGAAGACCGGGGAGCTGTTTTTT

D: TRBD1
size: .
J: TRBJ1-1
V: TRBV2
CDR3: CASSGTGEGTEAFF
DNA: TGTGCCAGCAGTGGAACAGGGGAAGGCACTGAAGCTTTCTTT

D: .
size: .
J: TRBJ2-7
V: TRBV7-9
CDR3: CASSFRPSDEQYF
DNA: TGTGCCAGCAGCTTTCGCCCCAGCGACGAGCAGTACTTC

D: TRBD2
size: few
J: TRBJ2-1
V: TRBV7-2
CDR3: CASSAGPGGASEQFF
DNA: TGTGCCAGCAGCGCTGGTCCGGGGGGGGCCAGTGAGCAGTTCTTC

D: TRBD1
size: .
J: TRBJ2-3
V: TRBV5-1
CDR3: CASSSRQGGLTDTQYF
DNA: TGCGCCAGCAGCTCCCGACAGGGCGGGTTGACAGATACGCAGTATTTT

D: .
size: .
J: TRBJ2-5
V: TRBV28
CDR3: CASTPLSADRDQETQYF
DNA: TGTGCCAGCACCCCTCTTAGCGCAGATCGAGACCAAGAGACCCAGTACTTC

D: .
size: .
J: TRBJ2-1
V: TRBV5-4
CDR3: CASSPLNSNLNNEQFF
DNA: TGTGCCAGCAGCCCACTGAACAGCAATCTCAACAATGAGCAGTTCTTC

D: .
size: .
J: TRBJ1-4
V: TRBV12-3/TRBV12-4
CDR3: CASSLTSGEKLFF
DNA: TGTGCCAGCAGTTTAACGTCGGGAGAAAAACTGTTTTTT

D: .
size: .
J: TRBJ2-7
V: TRBV7-9
CDR3: CASSFSSYEQYF
DNA: TGTGCCAGCAGCTTCAGCTCCTACGAGCAGTACTTC

D: TRBD1
size: .
J: TRBJ2-6
V: TRBV2
CDR3: CASKQGSGANVLTF
DNA: TGTGCCAGCAAACAGGGGTCCGGGGCCAACGTCCTGACTTTC

D: .
size: .
J: TRBJ1-4
V: TRBV18
CDR3: CASSPGATNEKLFF
DNA: TGTGCCAGCTCACCGGGGGCCACTAATGAAAAACTGTTTTTT

D: .
size: .
J: TRBJ2-5
V: TRBV5-1
CDR3: CASSLVRGEETQYF
DNA: TGCGCCAGCAGCTTGGTGCGGGGTGAGGAGACCCAGTACTTC

D: TRBD1
size: few
J: TRBJ1-1
V: TRBV4-3
CDR3: CASSHAGTGNTEAFF
DNA: TGCGCCAGCAGCCATGCCGGGACAGGGAACACTGAAGCTTTCTTT

D: .
size: .
J: TRBJ2-7
V: TRBV7-3
CDR3: CASSRGPWAGEQYF
DNA: TGTGCCAGCAGCCGCGGGCCCTGGGCGGGGGAGCAGTACTTC

D: .
size: .
J: TRBJ2-7
V: TRBV15
CDR3: CATSRDLAVMPEQYF
DNA: TGTGCCACCAGCAGAGATTTAGCGGTCATGCCCGAGCAGTACTTC

D: .
size: .
J: TRBJ1-2
V: TRBV6-5
CDR3: CASSYSRGYGYTF
DNA: TGTGCCAGCAGTTACTCGAGGGGGTATGGCTACACCTTC

D: .
size: .
J: TRBJ1-3
V: TRBV19
CDR3: CASMAGGSGNTIYF
DNA: TGTGCCAGTATGGCCGGAGGCTCTGGAAACACCATATATTTT

D: .
size: .
J: TRBJ1-5
V: TRBV29-1
CDR3: CSAGGSNQPQHF
DNA: TGCAGCGCCGGGGGAAGCAATCAGCCCCAGCATTTT

D: .
size: .
J: TRBJ1-1
V: TRBV29-1
CDR3: CSVEDRSPGAFF
DNA: TGCAGCGTTGAAGATAGGAGTCCCGGAGCTTTCTTT

D: TRBD1
size: .
J: TRBJ1-5
V: TRBV6-5
CDR3: CASSGTGGSNQPQHF
DNA: TGTGCCAGCAGCGGTACAGGGGGTAGCAATCAGCCCCAGCATTTT

D: .
size: .
J: TRBJ1-1
V: TRBV19
CDR3: CASKTDPRGGAEAFF
DNA: TGTGCCAGCAAAACAGACCCTCGGGGAGGGGCTGAAGCTTTCTTT

D: .
size: once
J: TRBJ2-1
V: TRBV10-3
CDR3: CAISESMRQGSSGTSHNEQFF
DNA: TGTGCCATCAGTGAGTCGATGCGACAGGGGTCCTCTGGGACTAGCCACAATGAGCAGTTCTTC

D: .
size: .
J: TRBJ1-4
V: TRBV6-2/TRBV6-3
CDR3: CASSFRLSEKLFF
DNA: TGTGCCAGCAGTTTCCGACTATCCGAAAAACTGTTTTTT

D: TRBD2
size: .
J: TRBJ2-5
V: TRBV7-2
CDR3: CASSLYSGRAETQYF
DNA: TGTGCCAGCAGCTTGTATAGCGGGAGAGCAGAGACCCAGTACTTC

D: TRBD2
size: once
J: TRBJ2-7
V: TRBV28
CDR3: CASTLTSGTYEQYF
DNA: TGTGCCAGCACCCTGACTAGCGGGACCTACGAGCAGTACTTC

D: TRBD1
size: .
J: TRBJ1-2
V: TRBV28
CDR3: CASSSRDRVRYGYTF
DNA: TGTGCCAGCAGTTCCCGGGACAGGGTACGGTATGGCTACACCTTC

D: .
size: once
J: TRBJ1-6
V: TRBV9
CDR3: CASSGETGYSPLHF
DNA: TGTGCCAGCAGCGGGGAAACAGGGTATTCACCCCTCCACTTT

D: .
size: .
J: TRBJ1-3
V: TRBV18
CDR3: CASSPESGYGNTIYF
DNA: TGTGCCAGCTCACCCGAATCAGGGTACGGAAACACCATATATTTT

D: TRBD1
size: .
J: TRBJ2-7
V: TRBV15
CDR3: CATSREPTGIHEQYF
DNA: TGTGCCACCAGCAGAGAACCGACAGGGATCCACGAGCAGTACTTC

D: .
size: .
J: TRBJ2-4
V: TRBV5-1
CDR3: CASSHVGEAKNIQYF
DNA: TGCGCCAGCAGCCATGTAGGGGAAGCCAAAAACATTCAGTACTTC

D: TRBD2
size: .
J: TRBJ2-5
V: TRBV2
CDR3: CASSSGLAGGAQETQYF
DNA: TGTGCCAGCAGTTCTGGACTAGCGGGGGGCGCCCAGGAGACCCAGTACTTC

D: TRBD2
size: .
J: TRBJ2-5
V: TRBV12-3/TRBV12-4
CDR3: CASRGLGPEPQYF
DNA: TGTGCCAGCAGGGGACTAGGACCGGAGCCCCAGTACTTC